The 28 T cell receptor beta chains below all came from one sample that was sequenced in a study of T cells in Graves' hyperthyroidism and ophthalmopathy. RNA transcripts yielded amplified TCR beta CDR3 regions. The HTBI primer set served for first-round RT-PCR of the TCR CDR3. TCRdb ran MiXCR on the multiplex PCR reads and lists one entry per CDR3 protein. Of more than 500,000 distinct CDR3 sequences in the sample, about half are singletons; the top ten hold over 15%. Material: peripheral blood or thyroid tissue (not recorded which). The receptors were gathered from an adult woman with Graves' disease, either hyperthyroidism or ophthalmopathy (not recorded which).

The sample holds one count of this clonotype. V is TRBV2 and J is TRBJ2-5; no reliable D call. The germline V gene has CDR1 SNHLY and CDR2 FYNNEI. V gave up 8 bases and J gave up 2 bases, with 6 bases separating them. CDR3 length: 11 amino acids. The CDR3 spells CASGMQETQYF. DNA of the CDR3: TGTGCCAGCGGGATGCAAGAGACCCAGTACTTC. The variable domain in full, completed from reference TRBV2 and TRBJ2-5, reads EPEVTQTPSHQVTQMGQEVILRCVPISNHLYFYWYRQILGQKVEFLVSFYNNEISEKSEIFDDQFSVERPDGSNFTLKIRSTKLEDSAMYFCASGMQETQYFGPGTRLLVL.

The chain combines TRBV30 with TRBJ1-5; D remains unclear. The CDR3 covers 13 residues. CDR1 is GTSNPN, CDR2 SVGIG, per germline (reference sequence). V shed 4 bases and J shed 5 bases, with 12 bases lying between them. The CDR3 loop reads CAWNLRVDQPQHF. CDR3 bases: TGTGCCTGGAACTTGCGGGTGGATCAGCCCCAGCATTTT.

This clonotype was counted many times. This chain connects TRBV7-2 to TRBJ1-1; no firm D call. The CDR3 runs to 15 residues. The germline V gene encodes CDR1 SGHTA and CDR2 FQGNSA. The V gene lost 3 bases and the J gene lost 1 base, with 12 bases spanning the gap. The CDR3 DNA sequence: TGTGCCAGCAGCTTTCAATCCGGGCGGAACACTGAAGCTTTCTTT. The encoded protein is CASSFQSGRNTEAFF.

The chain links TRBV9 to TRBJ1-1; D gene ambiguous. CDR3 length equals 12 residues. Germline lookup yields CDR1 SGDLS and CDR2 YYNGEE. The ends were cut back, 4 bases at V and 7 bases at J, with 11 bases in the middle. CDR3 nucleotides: TGTGCCAGCAGCTTGTTTGCGGGTGAAGCTTTCTTT. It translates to CASSLFAGEAFF. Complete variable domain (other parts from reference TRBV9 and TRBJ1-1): DSGVTQTPKHLITATGQRVTLRCSPRSGDLSVYWYQQSLDQGLQFLIQYYNGEERAKGNILERFSAQQFPDLHSELNLSSLELGDSALYFCASSLFAGEAFFGQGTRLTVV.

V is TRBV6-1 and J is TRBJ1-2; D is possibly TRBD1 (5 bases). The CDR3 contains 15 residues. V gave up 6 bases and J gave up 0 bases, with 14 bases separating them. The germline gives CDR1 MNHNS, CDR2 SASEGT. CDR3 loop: CASRHDSDPNYGYTF. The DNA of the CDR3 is TGTGCCAGCAGACACGACAGTGACCCTAACTATGGCTACACCTTC.

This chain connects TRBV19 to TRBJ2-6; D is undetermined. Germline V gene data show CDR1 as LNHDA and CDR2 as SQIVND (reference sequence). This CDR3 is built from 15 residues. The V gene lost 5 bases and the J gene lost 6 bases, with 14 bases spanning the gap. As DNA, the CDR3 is TGTGCCAGTAGTGTGGGGTTTAAATTGGCCAACGTCCTGACTTTC. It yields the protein CASSVGFKLANVLTF.

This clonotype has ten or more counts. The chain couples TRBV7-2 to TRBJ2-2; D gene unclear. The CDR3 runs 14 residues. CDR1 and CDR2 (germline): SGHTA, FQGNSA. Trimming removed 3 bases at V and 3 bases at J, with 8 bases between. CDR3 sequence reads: CASSFAIDTGELFF. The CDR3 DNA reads TGTGCCAGCAGCTTCGCCATAGACACCGGGGAGCTGTTTTTT.

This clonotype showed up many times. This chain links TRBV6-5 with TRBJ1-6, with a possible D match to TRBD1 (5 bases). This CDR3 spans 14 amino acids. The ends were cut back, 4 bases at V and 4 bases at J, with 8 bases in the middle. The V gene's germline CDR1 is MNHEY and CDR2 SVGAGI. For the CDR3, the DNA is TGTGCCAGCAGTTTGACAGCTTATAATTCACCCCTCCACTTT. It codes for CASSLTAYNSPLHF.

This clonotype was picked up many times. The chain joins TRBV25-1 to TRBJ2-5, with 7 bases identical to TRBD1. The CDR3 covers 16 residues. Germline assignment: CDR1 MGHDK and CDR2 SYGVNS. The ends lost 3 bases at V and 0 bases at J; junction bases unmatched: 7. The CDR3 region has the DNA TGTGCCAGCAGTGAGTACAGGGGATCCCACCAAGAGACCCAGTACTTC. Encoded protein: CASSEYRGSHQETQYF.

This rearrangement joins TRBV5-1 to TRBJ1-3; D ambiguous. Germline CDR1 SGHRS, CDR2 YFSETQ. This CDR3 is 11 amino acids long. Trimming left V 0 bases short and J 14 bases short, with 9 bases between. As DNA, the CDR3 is TGCGCCAGCAGCTTGGCCGGCTTCTTATATTTT. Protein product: CASSLAGFLYF.

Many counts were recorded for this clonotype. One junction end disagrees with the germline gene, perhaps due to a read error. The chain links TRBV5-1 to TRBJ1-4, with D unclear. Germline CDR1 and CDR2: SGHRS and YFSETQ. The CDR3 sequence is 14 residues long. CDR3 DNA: TGTGCCAGCAGCTTAGGAGGAATTAATGAAAAACTGTTTTTT. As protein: CASSLGGINEKLFF.

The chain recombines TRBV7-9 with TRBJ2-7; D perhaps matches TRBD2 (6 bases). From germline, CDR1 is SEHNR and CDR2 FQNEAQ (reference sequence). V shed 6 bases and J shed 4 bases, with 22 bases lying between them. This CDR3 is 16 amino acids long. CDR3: CASSPAISGAEYEQYF. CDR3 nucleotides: TGTGCCAGCAGTCCTGCCATATCGGGAGCGGAATACGAGCAGTACTTC.

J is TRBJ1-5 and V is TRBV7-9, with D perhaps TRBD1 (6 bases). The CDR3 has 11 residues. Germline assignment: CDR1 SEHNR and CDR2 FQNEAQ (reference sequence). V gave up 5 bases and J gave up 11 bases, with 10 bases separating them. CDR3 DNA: TGTGCCAGCAGCAAAGGACAGTCCCAGCATTTT. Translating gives CASSKGQSQHF.

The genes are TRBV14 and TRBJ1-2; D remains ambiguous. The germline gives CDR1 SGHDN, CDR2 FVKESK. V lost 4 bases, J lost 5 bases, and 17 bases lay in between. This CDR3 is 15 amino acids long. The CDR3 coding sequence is TGTGCCAGCAGCCTCGAAACCCACCTGGGTTATGGCTACACCTTC. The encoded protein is CASSLETHLGYGYTF.

The CDR3 loop is CSVPRWRGYTF. Here the CDR3 DNA reads TGCAGCGTCCCCAGGTGGCGGGGCTACACCTTC. This chain links TRBV29-1 with TRBJ1-2; D not resolved. Germline loops: CDR1 SQVTM, CDR2 ANQGSEA. CDR3 length equals 11 residues. With 6 bases removed from V and 8 bases from J, the gap between germline ends came to 13 bases.

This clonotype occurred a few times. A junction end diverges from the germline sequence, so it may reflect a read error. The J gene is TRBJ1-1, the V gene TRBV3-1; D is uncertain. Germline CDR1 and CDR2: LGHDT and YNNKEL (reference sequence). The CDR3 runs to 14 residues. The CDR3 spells CVSSQGVGDTEAFF. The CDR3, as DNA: TGTGTCAGCAGCCAAGGAGTCGGGGACACTGAAGCTTTCTTT.

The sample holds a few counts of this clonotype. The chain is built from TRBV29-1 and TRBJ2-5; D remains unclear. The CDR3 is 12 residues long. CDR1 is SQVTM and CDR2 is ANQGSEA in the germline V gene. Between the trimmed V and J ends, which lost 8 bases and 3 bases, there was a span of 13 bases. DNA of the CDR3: TGCAGCTTACTGACTCACAAAGAGACCCAGTACTTC. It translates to CSLLTHKETQYF.

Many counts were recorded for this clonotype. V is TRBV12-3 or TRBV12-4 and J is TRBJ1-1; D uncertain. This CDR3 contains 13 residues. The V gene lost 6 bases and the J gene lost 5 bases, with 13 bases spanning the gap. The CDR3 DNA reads TGTGCCAGCAGGCGTACATGGGGAACTGAAGCTTTCTTT. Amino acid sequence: CASRRTWGTEAFF.

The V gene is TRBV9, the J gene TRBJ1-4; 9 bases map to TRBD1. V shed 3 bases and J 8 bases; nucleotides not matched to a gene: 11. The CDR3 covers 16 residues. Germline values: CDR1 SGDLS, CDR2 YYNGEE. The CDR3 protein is CASSGSRDRATEKLFF. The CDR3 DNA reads TGTGCCAGCAGCGGATCCCGGGACAGGGCGACGGAAAAACTGTTTTTT.

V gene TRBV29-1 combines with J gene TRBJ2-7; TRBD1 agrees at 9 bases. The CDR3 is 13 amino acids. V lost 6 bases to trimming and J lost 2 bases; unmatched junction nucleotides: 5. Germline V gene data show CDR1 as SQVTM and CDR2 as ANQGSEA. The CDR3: CSVQGAKAYEQYF. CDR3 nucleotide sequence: TGCAGCGTACAGGGGGCTAAGGCCTACGAGCAGTACTTC.

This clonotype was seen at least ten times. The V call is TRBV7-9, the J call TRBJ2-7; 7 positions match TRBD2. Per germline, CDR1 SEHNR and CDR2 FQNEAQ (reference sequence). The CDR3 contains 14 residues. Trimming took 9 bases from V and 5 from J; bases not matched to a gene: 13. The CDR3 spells CASLVAGDLNEQYF. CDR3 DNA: TGTGCCAGTCTAGTGGCGGGAGACCTGAACGAGCAGTACTTC.

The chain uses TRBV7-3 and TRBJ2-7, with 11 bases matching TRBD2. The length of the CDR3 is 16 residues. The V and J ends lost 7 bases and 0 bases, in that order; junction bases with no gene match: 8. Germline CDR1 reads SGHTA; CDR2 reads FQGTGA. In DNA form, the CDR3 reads TGTGCCAGCAAGGCGACTAGCGGGATAAGCTCCTACGAGCAGTACTTC. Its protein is CASKATSGISSYEQYF. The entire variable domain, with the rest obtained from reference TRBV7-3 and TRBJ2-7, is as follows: GAGVSQTPSNKVTEKGKYVELRCDPISGHTALYWYRQSLGQGPEFLIYFQGTGAADDSGLPNDRFFAVRPEGSVSTLKIQRTERGDSAVYLCASKATSGISSYEQYFGPGTRLTVT.

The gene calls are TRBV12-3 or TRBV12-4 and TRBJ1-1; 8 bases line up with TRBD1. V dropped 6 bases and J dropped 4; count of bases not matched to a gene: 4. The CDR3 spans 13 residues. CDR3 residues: CASSDRGTTEAFF. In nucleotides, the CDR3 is TGTGCCAGCAGCGACAGGGGAACCACTGAAGCTTTCTTT.

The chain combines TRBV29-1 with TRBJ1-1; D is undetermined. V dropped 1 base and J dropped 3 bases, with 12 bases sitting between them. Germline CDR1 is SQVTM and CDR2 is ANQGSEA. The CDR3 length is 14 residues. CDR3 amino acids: CSVEAGGRHTEAFF. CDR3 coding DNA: TGCAGCGTTGAAGCGGGTGGGCGTCACACTGAAGCTTTCTTT. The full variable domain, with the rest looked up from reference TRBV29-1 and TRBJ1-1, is SAVISQKPSRDICQRGTSLTIQCQVDSQVTMMFWYRQQPGQSLTLIATANQGSEATYESGFVIDKFPISRPNLTFSTLTVSNMSPEDSSIYLCSVEAGGRHTEAFFGQGTRLTVV.

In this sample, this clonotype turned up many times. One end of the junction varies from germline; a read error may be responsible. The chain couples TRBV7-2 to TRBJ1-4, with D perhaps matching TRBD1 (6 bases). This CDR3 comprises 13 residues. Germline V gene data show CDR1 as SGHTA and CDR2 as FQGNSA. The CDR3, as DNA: TGCGCCAGCAGCTTCAGGGGCGGTGAAAAACTGTTTTTT. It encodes CASSFRGGEKLFF.

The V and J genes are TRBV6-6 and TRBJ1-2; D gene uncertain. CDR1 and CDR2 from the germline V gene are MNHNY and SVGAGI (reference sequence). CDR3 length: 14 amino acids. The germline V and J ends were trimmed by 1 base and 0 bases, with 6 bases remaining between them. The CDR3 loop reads CASSYLLANYGYTF. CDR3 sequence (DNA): TGTGCCAGCAGTTACTTGCTAGCTAACTATGGCTACACCTTC.

CDR3 protein: CASIGTDGDGYTF. CDR3 nucleotide sequence: TGTGCCAGCATAGGGACGGACGGTGATGGCTACACCTTC. The V gene is TRBV2, the J gene TRBJ1-2; perhaps TRBD1 as D (5 bases). CDR1 SNHLY and CDR2 FYNNEI come from the germline V gene. The length of the CDR3 is 13 residues. V was pared by 7 bases and J by 6 bases, with 15 bases between.

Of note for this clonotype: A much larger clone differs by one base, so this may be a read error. The CDR3 nucleotides read TGTGCCAGCAGTTACTCGGATAGCTGGCAGCCCCAGCATTTT. Protein: CASSYSDSWQPQHF. The genes are TRBV6-5 and TRBJ1-5; D is unresolved. Trimming cost V 0 bases and J 7 bases, with 10 bases left between them. Germline values: CDR1 MNHEY, CDR2 SVGAGI. The CDR3 length is 14 residues.